The source of this T cell receptor beta chain is a study of Graves' ophthalmopathy and Graves' hyperthyroidism. The overall study: The authors collected peripheral blood at initial diagnosis, before any treatment.

Germline CDR1 GTSNPN, CDR2 SVGIG (reference sequence). V was shortened by 4 bases and J by 4 bases, with 10 bases between the two germline ends. The length of the CDR3 is 12 residues. General observations from the study: Sensitivity of around 88% and specificity of around 76% were achieved when a 13-signature model separated ophthalmopathy from stable hyperthyroidism.

This clonotype was seen at least ten times. The antigen is not known. The study enrolled ophthalmopathy donors with moderate-to-severe activity, CAS ≥3, NOSPECS ≥4 and duration under 3 months. Lactation, pregnancy, uncontrolled infections and other autoimmune diseases were all grounds for excluding patients. CDR3 regions of TCR beta were amplified from RNA transcripts. The first round was an RT-PCR with HTBI primers, and the second round was a multiplex PCR. TCRdb re-derived calls from the multiplex PCR reads in MiXCR, one entry per CDR3 protein. Among roughly 300,000 distinct CDR3 sequences listed, roughly 17% were seen once.

Input material: peripheral blood. The chain couples TRBV30 to TRBJ1-2, with a possible D match to TRBD1 (5 bases). The sequence was obtained from an adult man with Graves' ophthalmopathy. CDR3 protein: CAWTVGPYGYTF. CDR3 nucleotides: TGTGCCTGGACGGTGGGGCCCTATGGCTACACCTTC.